This TCR beta chain was identified in a study of blood T cell repertoires in COVID-19 (dated by TCRdb to 2020 to 2022). With respect to the entire study: Samples covering the acute and convalescent phases of COVID-19 were provided by collaborators in the United States, Italy and Spain. The prospective study material was composed of cDNA or gDNA derived from T cells, B-cell-depleted T cells, or PBMCs. The dataset comprised deeply sampled blood TCRbeta repertoires from subjects exposed to, actively infected with, or recovered from COVID-19. The repertoires were made available in a free public database intended to serve as a resource for research on the immune response to SARS-CoV-2. The samples were drawn from the first 160 participants of the ongoing ImmuneRACE study and from 1,254 subjects provided by 6 global collaborators. The sample metadata nearly always contained a de-identified subject ID, COVID-19 status, age in years and sex. Where HLA class I and class II types were available, the types were taken from metadata supplied by the sample provider, not from assay-based typing.

Overall results and qualifications from the work: The amount of clinical and demographic metadata varied by source and participant and was provided uncurated.

The V end loses 4 bases and the J end loses 9 bases, and a stretch of 22 bases separates them. CDR1 SEHNR and CDR2 FQNEAQ are derived from the germline V gene (reference sequence). Reading from cysteine to phenylalanine, the CDR3 counts 16 amino acids. The DNA shown is the 48-base CDR3, in frame from base 1. TCRbeta CDR3 regions were amplified from genomic DNA using the immunoSEQ Assay, a bias-controlled multiplex PCR. The study's processing was this. Nucleated cell counts per sample were estimated from amplification of reference gene primers within the assay. To quantify the absolute abundance of each unique TCRbeta CDR3 rearrangement, sequence reads were collapsed and filtered. Productive Simpson clonality was computed per sample as the square root of Simpson's diversity index over productive rearrangements. TCRdb took over this immuneACCESS table, retaining in-frame rearrangements with V and J assigned. Such tables are incomplete; in checked studies, under half of the missing clones stem from an unresolved V gene, and the remainder is unexplained. D and trimming were read from the DNA, whereas the V and J calls and clone size are those reported in that table. Within this sample are some 200,000 clones, with approximately 86% of them counted one time only. The top ten constitute around a tenth of the sample.

In its sample, this clone was seen once. Its antigen remains undetermined. Per-base quality was not reported, and no clone a single base away is much larger than it. Participants in the prospective study were enrolled through a virtual design, were aged roughly 18 to 90 years, and lived in roughly 25 United States geographic areas. To assign participants to cohorts, the prospective study relied on clinical history that participants themselves reported in a screening survey and a study questionnaire. Mobile phlebotomists in the prospective study collected whole blood, serum and a nasopharyngeal or oropharyngeal swab from every participant. Over a 2-month period, participants in the prospective study had the option of providing additional blood draws and questionnaires. Blood samples from the prospective study were shipped frozen or at room temperature prior to DNA extraction.

Source material: PBMCs or T cells enriched from blood (not recorded which). This sequence originates from a man aged 18 to 29 with acute COVID-19. Recombination joined TRBV7-9 with TRBJ1-3; the D region possibly corresponds to TRBD1 (5 bases align). DNA sequence: TGTGCCAGCAGCTCTAACCACCAACGGGGGTTTGGCACCATATATTTT. It codes for CASSSNHQRGFGTIYF.